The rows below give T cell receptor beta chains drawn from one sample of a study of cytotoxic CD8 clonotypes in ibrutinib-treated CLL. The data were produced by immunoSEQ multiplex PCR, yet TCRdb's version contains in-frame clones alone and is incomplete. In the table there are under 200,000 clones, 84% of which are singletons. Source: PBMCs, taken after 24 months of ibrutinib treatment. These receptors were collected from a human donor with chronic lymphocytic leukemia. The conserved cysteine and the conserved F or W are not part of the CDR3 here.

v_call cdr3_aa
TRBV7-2 ASSPGGRRLNTEAF
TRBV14 ASSRGGTGQLYGYT
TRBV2 ASSERSYEQY
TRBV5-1 ASSLTGMNTEAF
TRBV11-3 ASSSEGAGANVLT
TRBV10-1 AGRLLAGEGGEQF
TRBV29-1 SASAITPPQY
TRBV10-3 AISFTGGASYEQY
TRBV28 ASERQGARNEQF
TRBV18 ASSPRLAGGASSYNEQF
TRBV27 ASRVGRGETDTQY
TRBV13 ASSVGTGTRPQH
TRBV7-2 ASSPRAVSFEAF
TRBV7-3 ASARTGVLYGYT
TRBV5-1 ASSRNPLLANTGELF
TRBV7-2 ASSPGRGGQDTQY
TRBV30 AWSIQGGEKLF
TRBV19 ASSILGPLGSGTDTQY
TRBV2 ASCGNQETQY
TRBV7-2 ASSLGGSGANVLT
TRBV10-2 ASKEGFSPLH
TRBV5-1 ASSPFGSTGMAGANVLT
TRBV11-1 ASSSRTGVNEKLF
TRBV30 AWSEGRGAPSAGNTIY
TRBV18 ASSRDRSVNEQF
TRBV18 ASSGQGAVYGYT
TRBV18 ASSPGRGTNTEAF
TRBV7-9 ANSLNQAIDSNQPQH
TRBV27 ASSGTSGRGEQY
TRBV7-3 ASSPTLNSGANVLT
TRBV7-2 ASRAGVMNTEAF
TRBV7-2 ASSVGRTEAF
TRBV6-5 ASSRDRGYNEQF
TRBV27 ASSPLPGGSTMPPLH
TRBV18 ASSPTGMNTEAF
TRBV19 ASQKGSVSNEKLF
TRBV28 ASSPGGPGEQF
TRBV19 ASSMYGQDFTYEQY
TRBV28 ASRDSGLGQY
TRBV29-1 SVSRGYETQY
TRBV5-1 ASSPRGGGSGEKLF
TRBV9 ASSSRTSPSSDTQY
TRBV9 ASSVTTASGETQY
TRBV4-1 ASSQDLGRSSGANVLT
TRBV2 ASTKQGLSYGYT
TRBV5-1 ASSLQGGEQF
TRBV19 ASRSRAFYSNQPQH
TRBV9 ASSAGGRTNNEQF
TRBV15 ATSRNIGGGGNQPQH
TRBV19 ASSIAAGYT
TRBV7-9 ASSPLNYGYT
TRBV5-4 ASSLDRANEQF
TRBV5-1 ASSWGQSSSYEQY
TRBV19 ASSLGEWNTGELF
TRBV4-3 ASSQDNGGRYSLH
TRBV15 ATSRVPGVPETQY
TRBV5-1 ASSLGARYEQY
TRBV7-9 ASSLNKGNTEAF
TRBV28 ASSQLAGKFYNEQF